This entry concerns a single T cell receptor beta chain. Its antigen is not identified. The table came from immunoSEQ multiplex PCR; TCRdb's copy has only in-frame clones and leaves some out. The sample lists 76,000 or so clones, about 93% occurring once. This entry comes from a study of cytomegalovirus exposure and HLA in healthy donors. This CDR3 comprises 16 residues. With V trimmed by 4 bases and J by 4 bases, 11 bases remained unmatched. Per the germline V gene, CDR1 is MGHRA and CDR2 is YSYEKL. Findings and limits, study-wide: Subsequent analysis of the approximately 110 validation repertoires found a tendency for first-cohort TCR clusters to co-occur.

Sample: PBMCs. The receptor was isolated from a woman under 30 in good health and CMV-seronegative. The chain has TRBV4-1 and TRBJ1-1; TRBD1 matches at 8 bases. CDR3 nucleotides: TGCGCCAGCAGCCCAGGCCAGGGGGCGAAGGGCACTGAAGCTTTCTTT. The encoded protein is CASSPGQGAKGTEAFF.